This TCR beta chain stems from a study of blood T cell repertoires in COVID-19. Study information: From T cells, B-cell-depleted T cells, or PBMCs came the material, which was cDNA or gDNA.

Produced via immunoSEQ multiplex PCR; TCRdb's table is partial and in-frame only. The sample holds approximately 180,000 clones, over 75% seen once. The germline gives CDR1 SGHTA, CDR2 FQGTGA. V shed 5 bases and J 6 bases; nucleotides not matched to a gene: 3. The CDR3 length is 12 residues. This chain uses TRBV7-3 with TRBJ2-7; TRBD1 agrees at 8 bases. The receptor was isolated from a person aged 70 to 80 with COVID-19, enrolled during active disease. The sample consisted of peripheral blood. CDR3 region: CASSPTGGEQYF. The DNA for the CDR3 is TGTGCCAGCAGCCCTACAGGGGGCGAGCAGTACTTC.